The TCR beta chain described here comes from a study of CD8+ T cells in alopecia areata. Sequencing templates came from extracted RNA that was reverse transcribed into cDNA. TCRdb's table, derived via immunoSEQ multiplex PCR, lists solely in-frame clones and lacks some. The profile shows under 150,000 clones, roughly 56% of them singletons. Study-wide findings and caveats: Scalp clonality decreased significantly with tofacitinib, and so did expanded CD8+ clones among the top 100. Clonality exceeded that of normal scalp in lesional scalp, most notably in alopecia totalis/universalis.

The CDR3 covers 13 residues. Germline V lookup: CDR1 LGHNA, CDR2 YSLEER. Trimming stripped 3 bases from V and 7 bases from J, with 9 bases between. Noted treatment: oral pan-JAK inhibitor, 5-10 mg twice daily. Points on this clone: Its target is unknown. Within the sample, other DNA sequences also encode this same CDR3.

The source is a human donor with alopecia areata. This rearrangement joins TRBV4-3 to TRBJ2-2; possible D gene TRBD2, 5 bases. This specimen was CD4+ T cells sorted from blood, taken at week 24, from a patient treated with tofacitinib. The CDR3 DNA follows: TGCGCCAGCAGCCAGGACTCTGGCGGGGAGCTGTTTTTT. The encoded protein is CASSQDSGGELFF.